This TCR beta chain was identified during a study of cytomegalovirus exposure and HLA in healthy donors. Study results and limitations: Later, TCR association rates were found to vary by HLA locus, highest for DRB1 and lowest for HLA-C. Productive status was seen about 90% or about 30% of the time for most TCR beta V segments in an earlier analysis.

A word on this clone: The antigen is undetermined.

Both 60 Vbeta primers and 13 Jbeta primers went into the PCR. TCRdb keeps only in-frame clones here, not all; method: immunoSEQ multiplex PCR. The data show about 200,000 clones, with 82% seen just once and roughly 0.1% held by the top ten. This CDR3 contains 13 residues. Germline V gives CDR1 LGHNA, CDR2 YSLEER. V was cut by 8 bases and J by 7 bases, with 17 bases left in between. The clonotype comes from a boy aged 2-15 years in good health and CMV-seronegative. The J gene is TRBJ1-2, the V gene TRBV4-3, with a weak D call TRBD1 (6 bases). The sequenced sample was PBMCs. In nucleotides, the CDR3 is TGCGCCAGCTGGGGTGGGGGCGCGGGTGGCTACACCTTC. This encodes CASWGGGAGGYTF.